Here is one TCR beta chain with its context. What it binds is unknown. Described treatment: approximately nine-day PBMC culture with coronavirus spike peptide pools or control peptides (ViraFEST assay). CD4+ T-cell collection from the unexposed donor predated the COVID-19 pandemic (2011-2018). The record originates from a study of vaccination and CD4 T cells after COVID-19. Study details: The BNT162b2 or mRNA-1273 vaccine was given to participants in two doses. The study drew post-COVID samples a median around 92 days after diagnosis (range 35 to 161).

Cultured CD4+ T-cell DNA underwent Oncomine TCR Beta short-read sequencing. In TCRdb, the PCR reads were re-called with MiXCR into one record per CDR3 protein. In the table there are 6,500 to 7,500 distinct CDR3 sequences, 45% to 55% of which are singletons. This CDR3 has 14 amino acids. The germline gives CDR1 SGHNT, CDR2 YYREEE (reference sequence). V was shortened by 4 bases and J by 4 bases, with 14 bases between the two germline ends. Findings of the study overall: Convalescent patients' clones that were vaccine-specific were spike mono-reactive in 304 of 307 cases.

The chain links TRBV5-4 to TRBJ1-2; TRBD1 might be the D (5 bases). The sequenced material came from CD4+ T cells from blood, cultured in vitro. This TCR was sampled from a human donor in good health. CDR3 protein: CASSPGRATYGYTF. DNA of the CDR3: TGTGCCAGCAGCCCGGGACGGGCCACCTATGGCTACACCTTC. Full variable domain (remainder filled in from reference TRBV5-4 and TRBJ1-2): ETGVTQSPTHLIKTRGQQVTLRCSSQSGHNTVSWYQQALGQGPQFIFQYYREEENGRGNFPPRFSGLQFPNYSSELNVNALELDDSALYLCASSPGRATYGYTFGSGTRLTVV.